The source of this T cell receptor (beta chain) is a study of T cells after yellow fever vaccination. Background on the study: Preparing low-cell-number fractions relied on SMART-Seq v4 Ultra Low Input.

Template switching by 5'RACE produced TCR cDNA, adding a universal primer site and UMIs. TCRdb processed the 5' RACE reads anew with MiXCR; each CDR3 protein has one entry. The sample consists of 85,000 to 100,000 distinct CDR3 sequences, about 6% of them appearing once. Study-wide findings and caveats: Among all clonotypes, a small share was observed in both CD4 and CD8 compartments.

This clonotype was found a few times. Its antigen is not identified. CDR3 length: 15 residues. The V segment lost 3 bases and the J segment 2 bases; nucleotides outside the gene matches: 7. Germline values: CDR1 SGHTA, CDR2 FQGNSA. V and J are TRBV7-2 and TRBJ2-7, with 7 bases fitting TRBD1. The receptor was derived from a man younger than 35 who received the YFV17D yellow fever vaccine. Material: CD8+ T cells sorted from PBMCs, obtained 10 days after the yellow fever booster vaccination. The CDR3 sequence: CASSFDDRAPYEQYF. The CDR3 nucleotides read TGTGCCAGCAGCTTCGACGACAGGGCACCCTACGAGCAGTACTTC.